Detailed here is one T cell receptor (beta chain). Its antigen is unidentified. This entry belongs to a study of CD8 T cells in ankylosing spondylitis. Overall study findings and caveats: Seemingly distinctive of ankylosing spondylitis blood was a TCR beta motif formed by eight highly homologous variants. CD8+ by phenotype, disease-linked clones were relatively rare in peripheral blood.

TCRdb recomputed calls from the 5' RACE reads with MiXCR, one row per CDR3 protein. The table includes fewer than 250,000 distinct CDR3 sequences, about 10% detected once. Germline CDR1 is GTSNPN and CDR2 is SVGIG (reference sequence). With V trimmed by 2 bases and J by 7 bases, 6 bases remained unmatched. This CDR3 is built from 14 residues. Sample: blood, either unsorted or a sorted T cell fraction (not recorded which). The receptor was derived from a male donor with ankylosing spondylitis or in good health (not recorded which). The chain recombines TRBV30 with TRBJ2-1; 9 bases agree with TRBD1. CDR3 region: CAWSTGQGYNEQFF. The CDR3, as DNA: TGTGCCTGGAGTACGGGACAGGGCTATAATGAGCAGTTCTTC.